What follows are 14 T cell receptor beta chains derived from one specimen sequenced in a study of shared clonotypes between healthy human individuals. Assay used: immunoSEQ multiplex PCR; TCRdb lists only in-frame clones, some missing. The profile shows around 1,000,000 clones, around three quarters of them singletons. The sequencing sample was made of memory CD4+ T cells from PBMCs. As for subset: CD45RA-negative fraction. These receptors were taken from a man younger than 30 in good health. Some clones in this sample may be carry-over from other donors' samples.

This clone has only one observation. J is TRBJ2-7 and V is TRBV11-2; 11 bases fit TRBD2. The CDR3 is 15 residues long. Germline CDR1 SGHAT, CDR2 FQNNGV. V trimming: 6 bases; J trimming: 1 base; junction bases outside the gene matches: 5. CDR3 amino acids: CASRRGTSGSYEQYF. The CDR3 coding sequence is TGTGCCAGCAGAAGAGGGACTAGCGGTTCCTACGAGCAGTACTTC. The full variable domain, in which reference TRBV11-2 and TRBJ2-7 provide the parts outside the CDR3, is EAGVAQSPRYKIIEKRQSVAFWCNPISGHATLYWYQQILGQGPKLLIQFQNNGVVDDSQLPKDRFSAERLKGVDSTLKIQPAKLEDSAVYLCASRRGTSGSYEQYFGPGTRLTVT.

This clone occurred once. The chain employs TRBV2 and TRBJ1-1; D unresolved. There are 15 residues in the CDR3. V was pared by 2 bases and J by 4 bases, with 14 bases between. The V gene's germline CDR1 is SNHLY and CDR2 FYNNEI. CDR3 in amino acids: CASSETTLRGTEAFF. DNA for the CDR3: TGTGCCAGCAGTGAAACGACATTACGGGGCACTGAAGCTTTCTTT.

The genes are TRBV7-2 and TRBJ2-2, with 7 bases that match TRBD2. V lost 4 bases and J lost 8; bases outside the gene matches: 13. The CDR3 runs 16 residues. Germline V CDR1 and CDR2: SGHTA, FQGNSA. The CDR3 nucleotides are TGTGCCAGCAGCTCCCAACCCGGACTAGTTTCAGGGGAGCTGTTTTTT. It yields the protein CASSSQPGLVSGELFF. Using reference TRBV7-2 and TRBJ2-2 for the parts outside the CDR3, the full variable domain is GAGVSQSPSNKVTEKGKDVELRCDPISGHTALYWYRQSLGQGLEFLIYFQGNSAPDKSGLPSDRFSAERTGGSVSTLTIQRTQQEDSAVYLCASSSQPGLVSGELFFGEGSRLTVL.

This clone came up many times. This chain connects TRBV27 to TRBJ2-1; TRBD2 matches 15 bases. Germline V gives CDR1 MNHEY, CDR2 SMNVEV (reference sequence). The CDR3 loop spans 19 amino acids. The junction had 14 bases not matched to a gene; V was cut back by 4 bases and J by 7 bases. CDR3 DNA: TGTGCCAGCAGTTCTCGGACTAGCGGGAGGGTAAGGGATAGAAATGAGCAGTTCTTC. As protein: CASSSRTSGRVRDRNEQFF.

The rearrangement links TRBV10-2 to TRBJ1-4; the D gene is possibly TRBD1 (5 bases). CDR1 and CDR2 from the germline V gene are WSHSY and SAAADI. The V end lost 0 bases, the J end lost 3 bases, and 14 bases lay between the germline ends. The CDR3 consists of 17 residues. CDR3 in DNA: TGCGCCAGCAGTGAGTCGGGGGGATGGATGTCTAATGAAAAACTGTTTTTT. Protein: CASSESGGWMSNEKLFF.

In its sample, this clone was seen once. In nucleotides, the CDR3 is TGTGCTAGTGGGACGGGACAGGGCGTCAATCAGCCCCAGCATTTT. Translation gives CASGTGQGVNQPQHF. V usage is TRBV12-5 and J usage is TRBJ1-5, with 9 bases fitting TRBD1. This CDR3 is 15 amino acids long. Germline CDR1 is LGHNT and CDR2 is FRNRAP. V gave up 6 bases and J gave up 3 bases; unmatched junction bases: 6.

V gene TRBV18 combines with J gene TRBJ1-1; D is ambiguous. Trimming took 2 bases from V and 6 from J, leaving 13 bases between them. CDR1 and CDR2 from the germline V gene are KGHSH and LQKENI. The CDR3 has 14 amino acids. CDR3 in DNA: TGTGCCAGCTCACCATCTGTGACCGCGGCTGAAGCTTTCTTT. Protein sequence: CASSPSVTAAEAFF.

CDR3 coding DNA: TGCGCCAGCAGCTGGGACCGGGACAGGGGGCAAGAGACCCAGTACTTC. This gives the protein CASSWDRDRGQETQYF. V usage is TRBV5-1 and J usage is TRBJ2-5; 11 bases are shared with TRBD1. The CDR3 covers 16 residues. Germline V gene data show CDR1 as SGHRS and CDR2 as YFSETQ. V was clipped by 3 bases and J by 2 bases; unmatched bases: 6.

This chain connects TRBV5-1 to TRBJ2-5, with 11 bases that match TRBD2. J was trimmed by 4 bases and V by 4 bases; bases with no gene match: 6. Germline V gene sequence: CDR1 SGHRS, CDR2 YFSETQ. The CDR3 totals 15 residues. CDR3 nucleotide sequence: TGCGCCAGCAGCGAGGAACTAGCGGGAGCAGAGACCCAGTACTTC. Its translation: CASSEELAGAETQYF.

Details on this clone: This clone may be a read error of a much larger clone one base away. Other DNA sequences from this sample encode an identical CDR3 as well. V is TRBV2 and J is TRBJ1-5; D possibly corresponds to TRBD1 (6 bases). The CDR3 has 13 amino acids. Germline V gene sequence: CDR1 SNHLY, CDR2 FYNNEI. The CDR3 is CASGTLSNQPQHF. CDR3 bases: TGCGCCAGCGGGACACTTAGCAATCAGCCCCAGCATTTT. The full variable domain, completed using reference TRBV2 and TRBJ1-5, is EPEVTQTPSHQVTQMGQEVILRCVPISNHLYFYWYRQILGQKVEFLVSFYNNEISEKSEIFDDQFSVERPDGSNFTLKIRSTKLEDSAMYFCASGTLSNQPQHFGDGTRLSIL.

This clone was observed a few times. Its ends do not fully match the called genes, so a read error is possible. The chain links TRBV27 to TRBJ2-7; D could derive from TRBD1 or TRBD2 (5 bases each). The V gene's germline CDR1 is MNHEY and CDR2 SMNVEV (reference sequence). The CDR3 sequence is 12 residues long. For the CDR3, the DNA is TGTGCCAGCAGTTCTCTTCCGGGACGGACCGTCTTC. It codes for CASSSLPGRTVF.

This clone has more than one count but fewer than ten. The CDR3 DNA sequence: TGCGCCAGCAGCCCCGCCTTGACTAGCGGCTACAATGAGCAGTTCTTC. Its protein is CASSPALTSGYNEQFF. This chain uses TRBV5-1 with TRBJ2-1; 9 nucleotides line up with TRBD2. The CDR3 sequence is 16 residues long. Germline CDR1 is SGHRS and CDR2 is YFSETQ. V gave up 4 bases and J gave up 3 bases; unmatched junction bases: 8.

The chain is built from TRBV7-6 and TRBJ1-2; 7 bases are a match to TRBD1. The germline V gene encodes CDR1 SGHVS and CDR2 FNYEAQ. V was pared by 5 bases and J by 4 bases, with 25 bases of the junction left unmatched. The CDR3 length is 20 residues. As DNA, the CDR3 is TGTGCCAGCAGCCCTAGACAGGGTAGTGGTGCCTATGGGTTTGCCTATGGCTACACCTTC. It is translated as CASSPRQGSGAYGFAYGYTF.

This clone was detected a few times. V and J are TRBV18 and TRBJ1-2, with 7 positions matching TRBD1. The germline V gene has CDR1 KGHSH and CDR2 LQKENI. J lost 8 bases, V lost 3 bases, and 6 bases had no gene match. CDR3 length: 13 residues. CDR3 bases: TGTGCCAGCTCACCCGGGACAGCCGAGGGCTACACCTTC. Protein: CASSPGTAEGYTF.